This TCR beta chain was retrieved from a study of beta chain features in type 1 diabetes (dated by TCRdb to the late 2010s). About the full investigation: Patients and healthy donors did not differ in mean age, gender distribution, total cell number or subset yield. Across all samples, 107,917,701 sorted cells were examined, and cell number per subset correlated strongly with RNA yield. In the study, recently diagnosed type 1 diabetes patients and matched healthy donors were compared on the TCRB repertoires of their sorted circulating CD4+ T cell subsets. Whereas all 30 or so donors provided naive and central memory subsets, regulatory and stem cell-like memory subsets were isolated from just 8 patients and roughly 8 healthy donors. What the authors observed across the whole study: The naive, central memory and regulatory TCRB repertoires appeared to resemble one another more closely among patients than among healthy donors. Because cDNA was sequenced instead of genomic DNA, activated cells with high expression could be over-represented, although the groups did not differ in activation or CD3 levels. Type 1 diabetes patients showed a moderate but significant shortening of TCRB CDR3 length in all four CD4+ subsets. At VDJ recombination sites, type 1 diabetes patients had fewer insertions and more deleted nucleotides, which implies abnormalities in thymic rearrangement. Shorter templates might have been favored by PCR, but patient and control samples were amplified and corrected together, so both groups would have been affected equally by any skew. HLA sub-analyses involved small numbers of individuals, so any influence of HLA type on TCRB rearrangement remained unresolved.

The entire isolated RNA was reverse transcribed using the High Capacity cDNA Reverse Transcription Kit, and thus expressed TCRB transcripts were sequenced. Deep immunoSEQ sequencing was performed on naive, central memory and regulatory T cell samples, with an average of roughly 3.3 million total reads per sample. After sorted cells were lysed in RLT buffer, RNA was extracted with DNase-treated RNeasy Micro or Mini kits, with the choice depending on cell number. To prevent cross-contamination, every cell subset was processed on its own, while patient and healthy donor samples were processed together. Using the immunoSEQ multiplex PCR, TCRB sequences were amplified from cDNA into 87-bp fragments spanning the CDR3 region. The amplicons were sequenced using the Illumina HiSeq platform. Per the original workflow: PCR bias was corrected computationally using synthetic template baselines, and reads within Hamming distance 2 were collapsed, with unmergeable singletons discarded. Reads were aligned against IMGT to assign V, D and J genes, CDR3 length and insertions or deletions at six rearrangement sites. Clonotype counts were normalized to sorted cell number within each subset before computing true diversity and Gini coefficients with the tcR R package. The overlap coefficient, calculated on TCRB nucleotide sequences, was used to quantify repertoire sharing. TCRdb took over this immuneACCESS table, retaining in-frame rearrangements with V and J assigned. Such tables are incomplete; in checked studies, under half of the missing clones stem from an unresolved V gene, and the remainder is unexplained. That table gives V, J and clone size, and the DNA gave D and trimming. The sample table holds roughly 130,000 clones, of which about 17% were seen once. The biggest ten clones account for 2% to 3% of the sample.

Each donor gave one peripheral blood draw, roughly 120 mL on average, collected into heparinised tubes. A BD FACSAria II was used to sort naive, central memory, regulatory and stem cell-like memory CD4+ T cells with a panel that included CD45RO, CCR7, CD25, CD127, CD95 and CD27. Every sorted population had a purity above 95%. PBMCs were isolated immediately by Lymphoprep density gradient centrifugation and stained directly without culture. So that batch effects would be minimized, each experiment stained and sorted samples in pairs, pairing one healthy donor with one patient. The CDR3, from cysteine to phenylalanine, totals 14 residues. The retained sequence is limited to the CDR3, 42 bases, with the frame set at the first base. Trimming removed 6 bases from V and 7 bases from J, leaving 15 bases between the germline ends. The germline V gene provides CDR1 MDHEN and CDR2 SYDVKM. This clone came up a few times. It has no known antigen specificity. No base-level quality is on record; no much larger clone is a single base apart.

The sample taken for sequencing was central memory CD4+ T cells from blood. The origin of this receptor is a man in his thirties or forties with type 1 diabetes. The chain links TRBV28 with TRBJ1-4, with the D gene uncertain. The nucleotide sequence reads TGTGCCAGCAGATCCACGGGCCCGGGTGAAAAACTGTTTTTT. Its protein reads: CASRSTGPGEKLFF.